The 23 T cell receptor beta chains given below trace back to one sample, sequenced in a study of cytomegalovirus exposure and HLA in healthy donors. It was with 60 Vbeta and 13 Jbeta primers that the PCR ran. Method: immunoSEQ multiplex PCR; TCRdb's copy keeps in-frame clones and lacks some. This repertoire shows about 200,000 clones, approximately 80% found once; its top ten account for approximately 1.1%. The sample comprised PBMCs. All receptors come from a woman between 35 and 50 years old in good health and CMV-seronegative.

The V call is TRBV7-8, the J call TRBJ2-7; TRBD2 agrees at 8 bases. The CDR3 spans 17 residues. Germline lookup yields CDR1 SGHVS and CDR2 FQNEAQ. Germline trimming cut 1 base from V and 2 bases from J; bases unmatched to any gene: 10. CDR3 protein: CASSLVVGGSGTYEQYV. In nucleotides, the CDR3 is TGTGCCAGCAGCTTAGTGGTAGGGGGTAGCGGGACCTACGAGCAGTACGTC.

The chain combines TRBV28 with TRBJ1-4, with 7 bases that match TRBD1. V lost 6 bases and J lost 8; bases outside the gene matches: 6. There are 13 residues in the CDR3. The germline V gene encodes CDR1 MDHEN and CDR2 SYDVKM. The CDR3 nucleotides are TGTGCCAGCAGGACAGGGCGGCACGAAAAACTGTTTTTT. Translating it yields CASRTGRHEKLFF. Together with reference TRBV28 and TRBJ1-4, the CDR3 gives the full variable domain: DVKVTQSSRYLVKRTGEKVFLECVQDMDHENMFWYRQDPGLGLRLIYFSYDVKMKEKGDIPEGYSVSREKKERFSLILESASTNQTSMYLCASRTGRHEKLFFGSGTQLSVL.

This clone showed up just a few times. J is TRBJ1-1 and V is TRBV9, with 7 bases identical to TRBD1. Germline V gene lookup returns CDR1 SGDLS and CDR2 YYNGEE. The junction had 8 bases not matched to a gene; V was cut back by 3 bases and J by 3 bases. The CDR3 totals 15 residues. The chain's CDR3 is CASSAADRVYTEAFF. The CDR3 DNA sequence: TGTGCCAGCAGCGCGGCCGACAGGGTTTACACTGAAGCTTTCTTT.

This clone has only a few counts. Other nucleotide sequences from this sample produce the same CDR3. CDR3 loop: CASSLVTGDNSPLHF. The CDR3 DNA reads TGTGCCAGCAGCTTAGTGACAGGGGATAATTCACCCCTCCACTTT. The genes are TRBV7-9 and TRBJ1-6; 8 bases are shared with TRBD1. This CDR3 spans 15 amino acids. The V gene's germline CDR1 is SEHNR and CDR2 FQNEAQ (reference sequence). The trim removed 1 base at V and 5 bases at J, leaving 1 base unmatched.

V usage is TRBV30 and J usage is TRBJ1-4; D is uncertain. Trimming left V 0 bases short and J 11 bases short, with 13 bases between. The CDR3 extends over 13 amino acids. From germline, CDR1 is GTSNPN and CDR2 SVGIG (reference sequence). CDR3 in amino acids: CAWSVVAGLKLFF. The CDR3 coding sequence is TGTGCCTGGAGTGTAGTTGCGGGGTTGAAACTGTTTTTT.

J is TRBJ2-5 and V is TRBV29-1; perhaps TRBD2 as D (6 bases). The germline V gene encodes CDR1 SQVTM and CDR2 ANQGSEA. Trimming cost V 4 bases and J 5 bases, with 17 bases left between them. This CDR3 has 14 residues. The CDR3: CSVVSGTPAETQYF. The CDR3 nucleotides read TGCAGCGTTGTATCGGGGACTCCCGCTGAGACCCAGTACTTC.

This chain connects TRBV18 to TRBJ2-5; 10 positions match TRBD2. Germline V lookup: CDR1 KGHSH, CDR2 LQKENI. The CDR3 is 16 amino acids. V dropped 2 bases and J dropped 1; count of bases not matched to a gene: 4. The CDR3 loop reads CASSPRTSGTQETQYF. The CDR3 DNA reads TGTGCCAGCTCACCAAGGACTAGCGGAACCCAAGAGACCCAGTACTTC.

The chain is built from TRBV12-5 and TRBJ2-3, with unresolved D. V lost 1 base and J lost 1, with 9 bases in between. Germline CDR1 and CDR2: LGHNT and FRNRAP. The CDR3 contains 15 residues. This chain's CDR3 is CASGLGSYGTDTQYF. CDR3 DNA: TGTGCTAGTGGTTTGGGCAGTTACGGCACAGATACGCAGTATTTT.

This clone was counted once. The chain links TRBV27 to TRBJ2-3; no definite D call. The CDR3 is 11 residues long. With 8 bases removed from V and 6 bases from J, the gap between germline ends came to 9 bases. Germline V lookup: CDR1 MNHEY, CDR2 SMNVEV (reference sequence). CDR3 DNA: TGTGCCAGCTCCTTGGCCGATACGCAGTATTTT. Encoded protein: CASSLADTQYF.

The chain employs TRBV11-3 and TRBJ1-4, with D maybe TRBD1 (5 bases). Germline-derived CDR1 and CDR2 are SGHNT and YENEEA. CDR3 length equals 14 residues. Trimming left V 3 bases short and J 5 bases short, with 10 bases between. The chain's CDR3 is CASSLGRANEKLFF. In DNA, the CDR3 is TGTGCCAGCAGCTTGGGCAGGGCAAATGAAAAACTGTTTTTT.

The rearrangement uses TRBV5-1 and TRBJ1-2, with a possible D match to TRBD1 (5 bases). Deletions cut 4 bases from V and 0 bases from J, with 13 bases between. This CDR3 is 15 amino acids long. Germline CDR1 reads SGHRS; CDR2 reads YFSETQ. The CDR3 sequence is CASSRDRSPNYGYTF. CDR3 sequence (DNA): TGCGCCAGCAGCCGCGACAGATCTCCTAACTATGGCTACACCTTC.

The rearrangement links TRBV19 to TRBJ1-5, with 7 bases identical to TRBD1. Per the germline V gene, CDR1 is LNHDA and CDR2 is SQIVND (reference sequence). This CDR3 has 14 residues. V trimming: 6 bases; J trimming: 8 bases; junction bases outside the gene matches: 10. The CDR3 sequence: CASSDIQGVKPQHF. CDR3 nucleotide sequence: TGTGCCAGTAGCGATATTCAGGGGGTTAAGCCCCAGCATTTT. Full variable domain (remainder filled in from reference TRBV19 and TRBJ1-5): DGGITQSPKYLFRKEGQNVTLSCEQNLNHDAMYWYRQDPGQGLRLIYYSQIVNDFQKGDIAEGYSVSREKKESFPLTVTSAQKNPTAFYLCASSDIQGVKPQHFGDGTRLSIL.

This clone has only one observation. The rearrangement joins TRBV4-3 to TRBJ2-5; 7 bases match TRBD2. The trim removed 0 bases at V and 7 bases at J, leaving 14 bases unmatched. Germline V lookup: CDR1 LGHNA, CDR2 YSLEER. There are 17 residues in the CDR3. The CDR3, as DNA: TGCGCCAGCAGCCAAGATAGGCATAGCAGCGGGGTAATGACCCAGTACTTC. This gives the protein CASSQDRHSSGVMTQYF.

The chain recombines TRBV9 with TRBJ2-6; 9 positions match TRBD1. V shed 2 bases, J shed 0 bases, and the junction held 12 bases outside the gene matches. This CDR3 is 20 amino acids long. The germline CDR1 and CDR2 sequences are SGDLS and YYNGEE. The DNA for the CDR3 is TGTGCCAGCAGCGTCATCCCAATTACAGGGGGCTTCTCTGGGGCCAACGTCCTGACTTTC. Amino acid sequence: CASSVIPITGGFSGANVLTF.

This sequence joins TRBV7-9 and TRBJ2-1, with D possibly being TRBD2 (6 bases). V dropped 5 bases and J dropped 8 bases, with 25 bases sitting between them. Germline CDR1 reads SEHNR; CDR2 reads FQNEAQ (reference sequence). This CDR3 comprises 17 residues. The CDR3 loop is CASSPNPGLHRSDEQFF. The CDR3 DNA sequence: TGTGCCAGCAGCCCAAACCCCGGACTACACCGCAGCGATGAGCAGTTCTTC. The full variable domain, in which reference TRBV7-9 and TRBJ2-1 provide the parts outside the CDR3, is DTGVSQNPRHKITKRGQNVTFRCDPISEHNRLYWYRQTLGQGPEFLTYFQNEAQLEKSRLLSDRFSAERPKGSFSTLEIQRTEQGDSAMYLCASSPNPGLHRSDEQFFGPGTRLTVL.

The V and J genes are TRBV5-1 and TRBJ2-5; D may be TRBD2 (7 bases). V gave up 0 bases and J gave up 4 bases, with 10 bases separating them. CDR1 SGHRS and CDR2 YFSETQ come from the germline V gene. This CDR3 comprises 14 residues. CDR3 coding DNA: TGCGCCAGCAGCTTGGAAAGGGGGGGAGAGACCCAGTACTTC. Translating it yields CASSLERGGETQYF.

This chain joins TRBV4-3 and TRBJ1-4, with 9 bases lining up with TRBD1. The CDR3 sequence is 15 residues long. V dropped 3 bases and J dropped 8; count of bases not matched to a gene: 7. The germline gives CDR1 LGHNA, CDR2 YSLEER. The CDR3 sequence is CASSQWTGVGEKLFF. The CDR3 DNA is TGCGCCAGCAGCCAGTGGACAGGGGTCGGGGAAAAACTGTTTTTT.

The chain combines TRBV18 with TRBJ2-5, with TRBD1 matching over 8 bases. V trimming: 3 bases; J trimming: 5 bases; junction bases outside the gene matches: 8. This CDR3 region has 15 residues. Germline CDR1 reads KGHSH; CDR2 reads LQKENI. The CDR3 nucleotides read TGTGCCAGCTCACCTATCAGGGGGCTCGGCGAGACCCAGTACTTC. Protein sequence: CASSPIRGLGETQYF. Using reference TRBV18 and TRBJ2-5 for the parts outside the CDR3, the full variable domain is NAGVMQNPRHLVRRRGQEARLRCSPMKGHSHVYWYRQLPEEGLKFMVYLQKENIIDESGMPKERFSAEFPKEGPSILRIQQVVRGDSAAYFCASSPIRGLGETQYFGPGTRLLVL.

The rearrangement uses TRBV30 and TRBJ2-3, with D possibly being TRBD1 (7 bases). Germline V lookup: CDR1 GTSNPN, CDR2 SVGIG (reference sequence). Trimming took 3 bases from V and 2 from J, leaving 21 bases between them. This CDR3 has 17 amino acids. The CDR3 sequence is CAWREGGGPALTDTQYF. DNA for the CDR3: TGTGCCTGGAGAGAAGGAGGGGGCCCGGCCCTCACAGATACGCAGTATTTT.

The genes are TRBV6-5 and TRBJ2-2; the D gene is possibly TRBD1 (6 bases). In germline, CDR1 is MNHEY, CDR2 SVGAGI. With 6 bases removed from V and 0 bases from J, the gap between germline ends came to 8 bases. This CDR3 region has 14 residues. The DNA of the CDR3 is TGTGCCAGCAGGACAGGCACGAACACCGGGGAGCTGTTTTTT. As protein: CASRTGTNTGELFF.

The V call is TRBV9, the J call TRBJ2-5; 8 bases line up with TRBD1. CDR3 length: 14 amino acids. Germline CDR1 reads SGDLS; CDR2 reads YYNGEE. Trimming took 0 bases from V and 5 from J; bases not matched to a gene: 3. The CDR3 DNA is TGTGCCAGCAGCGTAGGGACAGGGACGGAGACCCAGTACTTC. Protein sequence: CASSVGTGTETQYF.

V and J are TRBV4-1 and TRBJ2-2, with 11 bases matching TRBD2. The CDR3 spans 21 residues. Looked up from germline, CDR1 is MGHRA and CDR2 is YSYEKL. After removal of 5 bases from V and 0 bases from J, the junction contained 17 bases not matched to a gene. CDR3 DNA: TGCGCCAGCAGCTATGCCCCGCGAGGGACTAGCGGTTCAGCGAACACCGGGGAGCTGTTTTTT. This sequence encodes CASSYAPRGTSGSANTGELFF.

The chain recombines TRBV21-1 with TRBJ2-5; the table assigns TRBD1, which was not confirmed against the DNA. TRBV21-1 is a listed pseudogene. CDR3 length: 16 residues. Here the CDR3 reads CASRSQGVRDAETQYF. As DNA, the CDR3 is TGTGCCAGCCGTTCCCAAGGCGTCAGGGATGCAGAGACCCAGTACTTC.